A selection of T cell receptor beta chains follows, all from one sample in a study of tumor and adjacent non-tumor tissue in lung cancer. One entry per CDR3 protein, called by TCRdb with MiXCR from the multiplex PCR reads. Among tens of thousands of distinct CDR3 sequences listed, around 64% were seen once. The sample was distant non-tumor lung tissue. All receptors derive from a woman aged 70-85 years with non-small cell lung cancer. The CDR3 runs from the conserved cysteine through the conserved F or W. A D gene is named only where the DNA matches it firmly. Expanded clones are given a class, and other clones once, few, many or no size at all.

clone_size	d_call	v_call	j_call	cdr3_nt	cdr3_aa
few	NA	TRBV5-1	TRBJ2-6	TGCGCCAGCAGCTCAGGCCACTCTGGGGCCAACGTCCTGACTTTC	CASSSGHSGANVLTF
once	TRBD1	TRBV11-2	TRBJ2-3	TGTGCCAGCAATTCCGGGACAGGGGCACAAGATACGCAGTATTTT	CASNSGTGAQDTQYF
NA	TRBD2	TRBV5-1	TRBJ2-5	TGCGCCAGCAGCAACGGACTAGTGGACAAAGAGACCCAATACTTC	CASSNGLVDKETQYF
NA	TRBD1	TRBV6-5	TRBJ2-7	TGTGCCAGCAGCTCCGGGACAGGGTCCTATGAGCAGTGCTTC	CASSSGTGSYEQCF
many	NA	TRBV20-1	TRBJ2-7	TGCAGAGCGGAACCGGACCGAAACTCCTACGAGCAGTACTTC	CRAEPDRNSYEQYF
NA	NA	TRBV6-1	TRBJ2-5	TGTGCCAGCGGTGAAAGGGGAGGACAGCTATTC	CASGERGGQLF
NA	NA	TRBV5-4	TRBJ2-7	TGTGCCAGCAACTCCAGTTCCGGAAACCCCTACGAGCTGTACTTC	CASNSSSGNPYELYF
NA	NA	TRBV4-2	TRBJ1-2	TGTGCCAGCAGCCAAGTGGCGTCCGAAGGCTACATCTTC	CASSQVASEGYIF
many	TRBD1	TRBV15	TRBJ1-4	TGTGCCACCAGCAGAGGACAGGGGGAGGAAAAACTGTTTTTT	CATSRGQGEEKLFF
many	NA	TRBV12-3/TRBV12-4	TRBJ1-4	TGTGCCAGCAAACGGGGCTCTAATGAAAAACTGTTTTTT	CASKRGSNEKLFF
many	TRBD2	TRBV20-1	TRBJ2-3	TGCAGTGCTAGAAACCCTAGCGGGAGTGGGGATACGCAGTATTTT	CSARNPSGSGDTQYF
NA	NA	TRBV4-1	TRBJ1-1	TGCGCCAGCAGCCGCCGGACAGAGAACGCTGAAGTTTTCTTT	CASSRRTENAEVFF
NA	NA	TRBV4-2	TRBJ2-2	TGTGCCAGCAACCAAGATTGGGCAACGAATACCGGGGAGCTGTTTTTT	CASNQDWATNTGELFF
NA	TRBD1	TRBV28	TRBJ1-5	TGTGCCAGCAGTCTAACGACAGGGACCCCCCATCAGCCCCAGCATTTT	CASSLTTGTPHQPQHF
NA	NA	TRBV12-5	TRBJ2-3	TGTGCTAGTGGTTCGGGGGAGACAGATACGCAGTATTTT	CASGSGETDTQYF
NA	NA	TRBV20-1	TRBJ2-1	TGCAGTGCCCAGACAGCCTCCAATGAGCAGTTCTTC	CSAQTASNEQFF
NA	NA	TRBV5-1	TRBJ2-3	TGCGCCAGCAAGCCGGGGGACCACACAGATACGCAGTATTTT	CASKPGDHTDTQYF
many	TRBD2	TRBV20-1	TRBJ2-2	TGCAGTGCTAGAGATGCGGGACTAAGCACCGGGGAGCTGTTTTTT	CSARDAGLSTGELFF
NA	NA	TRBV10-1	TRBJ2-1	TGCGCCAGGAGCTCGGGACATAACAATGAGCAGCTCTTC	CARSSGHNNEQLF
once	NA	TRBV5-4	TRBJ2-2	TGTGCCAGGAGCTTGACACTCGGGGAGCTGTTTTTC	CARSLTLGELFF
few	NA	TRBV29-1	TRBJ1-2	TGCAGCGTCGAAGAGGGTGGCTACACCTTC	CSVEEGGYTF
NA	NA	TRBV4-1	TRBJ1-1	TGCGCCAGCGGCCAAGTGGGTCAGGGTGTTGACGCTGAAGCTTTCTTT	CASGQVGQGVDAEAFF
NA	NA	TRBV5-4	TRBJ2-2	TGTGCCAGCAGCTTGGGCCACGAGACAGGATCCGGGGAACTGTTTTTT	CASSLGHETGSGELFF
NA	TRBD1	TRBV6-6	TRBJ1-4	TGTGACAGCAGGCCACCCGGGGTCCCAGGGGGAAATGAAAAACCGTTTTTT	CDSRPPGVPGGNEKPFF
many	TRBD1	TRBV5-1	TRBJ1-6	TGCGCCAGCAGCGTGGACGGGGGACAGGGACGATCACCCCTCCACTTT	CASSVDGGQGRSPLHF
NA	TRBD2	TRBV7-9	TRBJ2-7	TGTGCCAGCATTGGGGGACTAGCGGGAGGCGGCGAGCAGTACTTC	CASIGGLAGGGEQYF
NA	NA	TRBV12-3/TRBV12-4	TRBJ1-4	TGTGCCAGTAACAGGGTGCACAATAATGAAAAACTGTTTTTT	CASNRVHNNEKLFF
NA	TRBD2	TRBV6-4	TRBJ2-1	TGTGCCACTCACATTAGCGGGAGAGATGGAAATGAGCAGTTCTTC	CATHISGRDGNEQFF
NA	TRBD1	TRBV2	TRBJ2-1	TGTGCCAGCAGTGGGAGGGACAGGGCCAGCTACAATGAGCAGTTCTTC	CASSGRDRASYNEQFF
NA	NA	TRBV29-1	TRBJ1-1	TGCAGGGTTGTTCACCTGACAGGCCCCACTGAAGTTTTCTTT	CRVVHLTGPTEVFF
few	NA	TRBV20-1	TRBJ2-1	TGCAGTGCTTCGACAGCCCTACACTACAATGAGCAGTTCTTC	CSASTALHYNEQFF
medium-sized	NA	TRBV6-2/TRBV6-3	TRBJ1-1	TGTGCCAGCAGTTACCGACTTGGGTCTCTTGGAGCTTTCTTT	CASSYRLGSLGAFF
NA	TRBD2	TRBV11-1	TRBJ2-1	TGTGTCAACAGCTTAGCCCTAGCGGGCCTGTACAATGAGCAATTCTTC	CVNSLALAGLYNEQFF
NA	NA	TRBV10-2	TRBJ2-2	TGCGCCGGCAGGGTGCGGGAGAACACCGGGGAGCTGTTTTTT	CAGRVRENTGELFF
NA	NA	TRBV11-3	TRBJ1-1	TGTGTCACCAGACGAGGACCCAGCGGGACTGAAGCTTTCTTT	CVTRRGPSGTEAFF
NA	NA	TRBV2	TRBJ2-5	TGTGCCAGCAGTGGACAACCGCAAGAGACCCAGTACTTC	CASSGQPQETQYF